These T cell receptor beta chains were read from a single sample in a study of shared clonotypes between healthy human individuals. Profiled with immunoSEQ multiplex PCR; TCRdb holds only in-frame clones, not every one. The sample consists of 2 million to 3 million clones, roughly 92% of them appearing once. Sequenced material: naive CD4+ T cells sorted from blood. The receptors originated from a man between 18 and 29 years old in good health. The CDR3 runs from the conserved cysteine through the conserved F or W. The D gene is left open where the match is weak. Size tells how often a clone was seen (once, few, many) or the class of an expanded clone, and some rows leave it out.

DNA | CDR3 | J | size | D | V
TGCGCCAGCAGCTTGGAAGGGGCCAGTGGCTACACCTTC | CASSLEGASGYTF | TRBJ1-2 | - | - | TRBV5-1
TGTGCCATCAGCCGGGACAGTTTTTACGAGCAGTACTTC | CAISRDSFYEQYF | TRBJ2-7 | - | TRBD1 | TRBV10-3
TGTGCCAGCAGCTGGGACAGGGGGGCGGATACGCAGTATTTT | CASSWDRGADTQYF | TRBJ2-3 | - | TRBD1 | TRBV7-6
TGCAGGAGAGGGGGTAGCTGCCACTACGAGCAGTACTTC | CRRGGSCHYEQYF | TRBJ2-7 | once | - | TRBV29-1
TGTGCCAGCAGCTTACAGGGGACTTCAGATACGCAGTATTTT | CASSLQGTSDTQYF | TRBJ2-3 | - | - | TRBV7-9
TGCGCCAGCAGCCAAGAAATGCGGGAAAAACTGTTTTTT | CASSQEMREKLFF | TRBJ1-4 | - | - | TRBV4-3
TGTGCCAGCAGTAGGGAGGGCCCAATTTCACCCCTCCACTTT | CASSREGPISPLHF | TRBJ1-6 | - | - | TRBV28
TGTGCCAGCTCACCTTCGACAGGTAGGGCCAACGTCCTGACTTTC | CASSPSTGRANVLTF | TRBJ2-6 | - | - | TRBV18
TGCGCCAGCAGCTTGGCCACAGGGAAGGAGAATGGCTACACCTTC | CASSLATGKENGYTF | TRBJ1-2 | - | - | TRBV5-1
TGTGCCAGCAGTGAAGCAGGGTATAATTCACCCCTCCACTTT | CASSEAGYNSPLHF | TRBJ1-6 | - | - | TRBV6-1
TGTACCACCCGGGAATGGGGCACAGATACGCAGTATTTT | CTTREWGTDTQYF | TRBJ2-3 | - | - | TRBV5-4
TGTGCCAGCAGCTCATTATACGGGACAGGGGGCGTAGAGGTCAGCAATCAGCCCCAGCATTTT | CASSSLYGTGGVEVSNQPQHF | TRBJ1-5 | - | TRBD1 | TRBV7-4
TGCGCCAGCAGCTTGGCCGATTTATTCTCGTACCGTCCACAAAGGTCCTACAATGAGCAGTTCTTC | CASSLADLFSYRPQRSYNEQFF | TRBJ2-1 | - | - | TRBV5-1
TGTGCCAGTAGTCCCCGGGACAGGGGGCCCGAGCAGTACTTC | CASSPRDRGPEQYF | TRBJ2-7 | - | TRBD1 | TRBV19
TGTGCCAGCAGCTTAGGGGTAGCGAACACTGAAGCTTTCTTT | CASSLGVANTEAFF | TRBJ1-1 | - | - | TRBV7-2
TGTGCCAGCAGTGAATACTTACAGGGGTGGAATCAGCCCCAGCATTTT | CASSEYLQGWNQPQHF | TRBJ1-5 | few | TRBD1 | TRBV2
TGTGCCAGCAGCCGGCAGGGGGCGGGAAATCAGCCCCAGCATTTT | CASSRQGAGNQPQHF | TRBJ1-5 | - | TRBD1 | TRBV7-8
TGTGCCAGCAGCTCACAGGGGGCAGGGGAGCTGTTTTTT | CASSSQGAGELFF | TRBJ2-2 | - | TRBD1 | TRBV27
TGTGCCAGCAGCTCACCGAGGGGCGGGGGATTAGGCAATGAGCAGTTCTTC | CASSSPRGGGLGNEQFF | TRBJ2-1 | - | TRBD2 | TRBV11-3
TGTGCCATCAGTGAGTCGACGGATAATTCACCCCTCCACTTT | CAISESTDNSPLHF | TRBJ1-6 | - | - | TRBV10-3
TGTGCCAGCAGAAACCGAGACAATGAGCAGTTCTTC | CASRNRDNEQFF | TRBJ2-1 | - | - | TRBV19
TGTGCCAGCACCGGCTCCCCTCCGGCTGAAGCTTTCTTT | CASTGSPPAEAFF | TRBJ1-1 | - | - | TRBV28
TGCGCCAGCAGTGATTGGGCCGACTACAATGAGCAGTTCTTC | CASSDWADYNEQFF | TRBJ2-1 | - | - | TRBV10-2
TGTGCCAGCAGTCCGGACAGGGGCCAGCATTTT | CASSPDRGQHF | TRBJ1-5 | few | TRBD1 | TRBV6-1
TGTGCCAGCAGTTTGGGACTAGCGGGCACGGGGGGAGAGACCCAGTACTTC | CASSLGLAGTGGETQYF | TRBJ2-5 | - | TRBD2 | TRBV2
TGTGCTAGCAGCTTATCTCCCAATCAGCCCCAGCATTTT | CASSLSPNQPQHF | TRBJ1-5 | - | - | TRBV7-7
TGTGCCAGCAGCTTAATTCTCAGCTCAGCCTTTTACGAGCAGTACTTC | CASSLILSSAFYEQYF | TRBJ2-7 | - | - | TRBV11-2
TGTGCCAGCAGCTGGACAGGGAACACTGAAGCTTTCTTT | CASSWTGNTEAFF | TRBJ1-1 | - | TRBD1 | TRBV7-3
TGTGCCAGCAGTCCGGGACAGAGATATGGCTACACCTTC | CASSPGQRYGYTF | TRBJ1-2 | - | TRBD1 | TRBV6-5
TGTGCCAGCAGTGATTACCAGTCCTTGAACACTGAAGCTTTCTTT | CASSDYQSLNTEAFF | TRBJ1-1 | - | - | TRBV6-1
TGTGCCAGCAGCGTAGAAAGGGGAACAGATACGCAGTATTTT | CASSVERGTDTQYF | TRBJ2-3 | - | - | TRBV9
TGTGCCAGTACCCGCGGGACAGGGAACATGAACACTGAAGCTTTCTTT | CASTRGTGNMNTEAFF | TRBJ1-1 | - | TRBD1 | TRBV19
TGTGCCAGCTCACCCCTGGGACACAGCGACACTGAAGCTTTCTTT | CASSPLGHSDTEAFF | TRBJ1-1 | - | - | TRBV18
TGCGCCAGCAGCCCTACACAGATGAACACTGAAGCTTTCTTT | CASSPTQMNTEAFF | TRBJ1-1 | - | - | TRBV4-1
TGCGCCAGCAGCCAAGAAAACTTCGCCTTCGGGAATCAGCCCCAGCATTTT | CASSQENFAFGNQPQHF | TRBJ1-5 | few | - | TRBV4-1
TGCAGCGTTGAAGATTCGGGAGGAGCTAATGAAAAACTGTTTTTT | CSVEDSGGANEKLFF | TRBJ1-4 | - | - | TRBV29-1
TGTGCCTGGAGTAGATTCGGGACTAGCGGGAAACCGAACACCGGGGAGCTGTTTTTT | CAWSRFGTSGKPNTGELFF | TRBJ2-2 | - | TRBD2 | TRBV30